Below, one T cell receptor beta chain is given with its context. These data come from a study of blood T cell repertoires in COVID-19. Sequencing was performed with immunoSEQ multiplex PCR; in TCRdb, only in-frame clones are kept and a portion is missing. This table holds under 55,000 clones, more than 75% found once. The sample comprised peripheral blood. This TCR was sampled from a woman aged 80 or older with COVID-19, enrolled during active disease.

CDR3 sequence: CASMRDNSYNEQFF. Written as DNA, the CDR3 is TGTGCCAGCATGAGAGACAACTCCTACAATGAGCAGTTCTTC. The chain carries TRBV7-9 and TRBJ2-1; D not certain. V was cut by 7 bases and J by 0 bases, with 10 bases left in between. The CDR3 extends over 14 amino acids. Germline V gives CDR1 SEHNR, CDR2 FQNEAQ (reference sequence). The full variable domain, its missing parts supplied by reference TRBV7-9 and TRBJ2-1, is DTGVSQNPRHKITKRGQNVTFRCDPISEHNRLYWYRQTLGQGPEFLTYFQNEAQLEKSRLLSDRFSAERPKGSFSTLEIQRTEQGDSAMYLCASMRDNSYNEQFFGPGTRLTVL.